This T cell receptor beta chain emerged from a study of CD8+ T cells in alopecia areata. Study context: A regimen of oral tofacitinib, 5 to 10 mg twice daily, was given to treated patients.

Extracted RNA was reverse transcribed, and the resulting cDNA served as sequencing template. Measured with immunoSEQ multiplex PCR; TCRdb has only the in-frame clones, and not every one. The sample carries fewer than 200,000 clones, around three fifths recorded once. Treatment indicated: oral pan-JAK inhibitor, 5-10 mg twice daily. Per germline, CDR1 SGHTA and CDR2 FQGNSA. There are 12 residues in the CDR3. V was clipped by 2 bases and J by 7 bases, with 6 bases between them. This clone was counted ten times or more. The target antigen is unknown. Study results and limitations: Higher clonality than in normal scalp was seen in lesional scalp, especially alopecia totalis/universalis. Many expanded lesional clones remained in scalp and blood on tofacitinib. Any link of baseline CD8+ expansion to response, resting on one nonresponder, remains uncertain.

The sequencing here drew on CD4+ T cells sorted from blood, taken at week 24, from a patient treated with tofacitinib. The V and J genes are TRBV7-2 and TRBJ1-5; D is uncertain. This TCR was recovered from a human donor with alopecia areata. The CDR3 loop is CASSLLGQPQHF. CDR3 DNA sequence: TGTGCCAGCAGCTTATTAGGCCAGCCCCAGCATTTT. The full variable domain, rest sourced from reference TRBV7-2 and TRBJ1-5, is GAGVSQSPSNKVTEKGKDVELRCDPISGHTALYWYRQSLGQGLEFLIYFQGNSAPDKSGLPSDRFSAERTGGSVSTLTIQRTQQEDSAVYLCASSLLGQPQHFGDGTRLSIL.